The sequence of this T cell receptor beta chain was determined in a study of T cell changes during pregnancy in multiple sclerosis. This CDR3 comprises 13 residues. The germline CDR1 and CDR2 sequences are SGHRS and YFSETQ. The V gene lost 2 bases and the J gene lost 4 bases, with 10 bases spanning the gap. TCRdb keeps only in-frame clones here, not all; method: immunoSEQ multiplex PCR. The data hold some 60,000 clones, with 90% observed a single time. The chain couples TRBV5-1 to TRBJ2-7, with a weak D call TRBD1 (5 bases). The source of this sequence is a female donor in good health, enrolled as a control in a pregnancy study. The sequenced sample was peripheral blood, obtained in the first trimester of pregnancy. The CDR3 region is CASSFQTAYEQYF. The CDR3 region has the DNA TGCGCCAGCAGCTTTCAGACAGCTTACGAGCAGTACTTC. Based on the CDR3 plus reference TRBV5-1 and TRBJ2-7, the full variable domain is KAGVTQTPRYLIKTRGQQVTLSCSPISGHRSVSWYQQTPGQGLQFLFEYFSETQRNKGNFPGRFSGRQFSNSRSEMNVSTLELGDSALYLCASSFQTAYEQYFGPGTRLTVT.